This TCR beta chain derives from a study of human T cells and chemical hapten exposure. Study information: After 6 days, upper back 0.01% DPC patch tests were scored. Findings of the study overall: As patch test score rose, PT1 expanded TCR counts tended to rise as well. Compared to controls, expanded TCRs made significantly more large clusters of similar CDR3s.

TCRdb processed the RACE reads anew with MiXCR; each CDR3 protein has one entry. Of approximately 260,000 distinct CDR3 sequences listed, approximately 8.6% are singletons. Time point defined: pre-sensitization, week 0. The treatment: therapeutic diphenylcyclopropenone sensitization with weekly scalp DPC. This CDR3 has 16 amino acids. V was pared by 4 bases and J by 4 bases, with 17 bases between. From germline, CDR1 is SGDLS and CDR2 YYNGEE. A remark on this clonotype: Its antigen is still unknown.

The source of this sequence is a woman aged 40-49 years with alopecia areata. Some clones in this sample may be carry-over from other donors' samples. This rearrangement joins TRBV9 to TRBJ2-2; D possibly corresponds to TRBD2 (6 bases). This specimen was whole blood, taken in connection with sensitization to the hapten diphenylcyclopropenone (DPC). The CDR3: CASSPTSKISTGELFF. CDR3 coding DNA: TGTGCCAGCAGCCCTACTAGCAAGATAAGCACCGGGGAGCTGTTTTTT.